This T cell receptor (beta chain) came from a study of cytomegalovirus exposure and HLA in healthy donors. The wider study: HLA-typed donors were the source of approximately 85 million unique TCRs held in an early data release.

In the PCR, 60 Vbeta and 13 Jbeta primers were used. The repertoire was sequenced with immunoSEQ multiplex PCR; TCRdb's copy has only in-frame clones and lacks some. The table lists 90,000 to 120,000 clones, around 73% of them singletons. Trimming removed 1 base from V and 2 bases from J; junction bases left unmatched: 5. CDR3 length: 15 amino acids. Germline V gives CDR1 SEHNR, CDR2 FQNEAQ (reference sequence). This clonotype was obtained from a man aged 30 to 39 in good health and CMV-seronegative. The sequenced sample consisted of PBMCs. The chain joins TRBV7-9 to TRBJ2-7; 7 nucleotides agree with TRBD1. The CDR3 DNA sequence: TGTGCCAGCAGCTTAGTCCCAGGGGGAACCTACGAGCAGTACTTC. Protein sequence: CASSLVPGGTYEQYF.